This T cell receptor beta chain is from a study of T cells in Graves' hyperthyroidism and ophthalmopathy. Uncontrolled infection, other autoimmune disease, pregnancy and lactation each barred patients from inclusion. CDR3 length: 14 residues. The germline gives CDR1 SGHTA, CDR2 FQGNSA. V lost 3 bases and J 4 bases, leaving 9 bases between the germline ends. Researchers amplified the TCR beta CDR3 regions from RNA transcripts. The HTBI primer set served for first-round RT-PCR of the TCR CDR3. Each CDR3 protein is one row after TCRdb ran MiXCR on the multiplex PCR reads. The sample shows 500,000 to 750,000 distinct CDR3 sequences, 15% to 19% of them seen only once.

The receptor's source is a woman between 25 and 40 years old with Graves' hyperthyroidism. The V call is TRBV7-2, the J call TRBJ2-2, with a weak D call TRBD1 (5 bases). Sequenced sample: blood. The CDR3 DNA is TGTGCCAGCAGCTTTTCCCAGGGCACCGGGGAGCTGTTTTTT. Encoded protein: CASSFSQGTGELFF.